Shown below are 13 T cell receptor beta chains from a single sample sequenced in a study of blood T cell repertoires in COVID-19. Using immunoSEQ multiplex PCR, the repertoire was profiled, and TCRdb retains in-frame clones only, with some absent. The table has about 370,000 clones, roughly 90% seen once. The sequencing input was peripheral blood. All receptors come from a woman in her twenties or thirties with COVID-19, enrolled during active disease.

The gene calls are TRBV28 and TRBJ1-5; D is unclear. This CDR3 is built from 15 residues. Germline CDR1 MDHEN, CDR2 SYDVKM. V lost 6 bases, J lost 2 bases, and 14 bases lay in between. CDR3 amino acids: CASSPLGGGNQPQHF. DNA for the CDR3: TGTGCCAGCAGCCCTTTGGGTGGAGGCAATCAGCCCCAGCATTTT.

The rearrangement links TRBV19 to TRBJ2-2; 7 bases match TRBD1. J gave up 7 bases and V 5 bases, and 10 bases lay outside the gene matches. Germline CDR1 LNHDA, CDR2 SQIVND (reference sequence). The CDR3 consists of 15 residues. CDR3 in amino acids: CASSARQGAVGELFF. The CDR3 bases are TGTGCCAGTAGTGCGCGACAGGGCGCCGTCGGGGAGCTGTTTTTT.

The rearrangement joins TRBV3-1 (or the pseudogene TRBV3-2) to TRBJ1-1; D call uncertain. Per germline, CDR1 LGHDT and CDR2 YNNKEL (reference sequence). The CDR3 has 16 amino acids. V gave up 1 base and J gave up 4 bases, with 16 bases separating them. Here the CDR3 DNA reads TGTGCCAGCAGCCAAGTTCCCTCAGGTTTCCGCACTGAAGCTTTCTTT. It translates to CASSQVPSGFRTEAFF.

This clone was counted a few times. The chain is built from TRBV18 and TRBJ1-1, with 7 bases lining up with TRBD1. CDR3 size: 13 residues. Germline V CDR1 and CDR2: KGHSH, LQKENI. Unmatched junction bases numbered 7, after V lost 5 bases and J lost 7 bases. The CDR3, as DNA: TGTGCCAGCTCAGCGCAAGGGGACAGTGAAGCTTTCTTT. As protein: CASSAQGDSEAFF.

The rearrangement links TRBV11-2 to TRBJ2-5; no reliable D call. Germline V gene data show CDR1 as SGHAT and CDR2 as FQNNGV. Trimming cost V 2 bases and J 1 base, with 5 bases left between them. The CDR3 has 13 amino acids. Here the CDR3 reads CASSLSGQETQYF. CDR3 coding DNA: TGTGCCAGCAGCTTATCAGGCCAAGAGACCCAGTACTTC.

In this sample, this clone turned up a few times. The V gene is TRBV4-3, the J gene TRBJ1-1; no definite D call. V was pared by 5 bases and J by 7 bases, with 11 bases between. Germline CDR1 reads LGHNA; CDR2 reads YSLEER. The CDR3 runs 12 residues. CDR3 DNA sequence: TGCGCCAGCAGCACACAGACCAGTGAAGCTTTCTTT. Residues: CASSTQTSEAFF.

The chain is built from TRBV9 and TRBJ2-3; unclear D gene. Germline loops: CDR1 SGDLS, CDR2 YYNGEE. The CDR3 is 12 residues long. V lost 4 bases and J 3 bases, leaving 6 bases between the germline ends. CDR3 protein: CASSPRTDTQYF. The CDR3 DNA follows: TGTGCCAGCAGCCCCCGGACAGATACGCAGTATTTT.

The CDR3 reads CASSLRLAGADTQYF. The CDR3 DNA follows: TGTGCCAGCTCCCTAAGACTAGCGGGAGCAGATACGCAGTATTTT. The V gene is TRBV18, the J gene TRBJ2-3; 12 bases fit TRBD2. CDR1 and CDR2 (germline): KGHSH, LQKENI. The CDR3 is made up of 15 amino acids. The ends lost 6 bases at V and 4 bases at J; junction bases unmatched: 5. The variable domain in full, completed from reference TRBV18 and TRBJ2-3, reads NAGVMQNPRHLVRRRGQEARLRCSPMKGHSHVYWYRQLPEEGLKFMVYLQKENIIDESGMPKERFSAEFPKEGPSILRIQQVVRGDSAAYFCASSLRLAGADTQYFGPGTRLTVL.

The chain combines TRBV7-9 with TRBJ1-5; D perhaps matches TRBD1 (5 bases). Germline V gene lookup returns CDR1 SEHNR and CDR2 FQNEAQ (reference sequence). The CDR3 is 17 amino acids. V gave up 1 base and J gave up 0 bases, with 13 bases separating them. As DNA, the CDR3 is TGTGCCAGCAGCTTAGAAGGGGCGACAGATAGCAATCAGCCCCAGCATTTT. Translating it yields CASSLEGATDSNQPQHF.

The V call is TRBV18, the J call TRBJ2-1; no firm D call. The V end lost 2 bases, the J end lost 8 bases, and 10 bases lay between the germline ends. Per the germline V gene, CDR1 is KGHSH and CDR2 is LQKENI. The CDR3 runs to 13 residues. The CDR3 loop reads CASSPDFVDEQFF. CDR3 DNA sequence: TGTGCCAGCTCACCAGACTTCGTCGATGAGCAGTTCTTC.

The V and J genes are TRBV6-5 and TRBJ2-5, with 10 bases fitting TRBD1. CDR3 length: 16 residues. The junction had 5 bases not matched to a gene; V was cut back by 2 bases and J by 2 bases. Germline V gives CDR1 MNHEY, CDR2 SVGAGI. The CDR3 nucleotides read TGTGCCAGCAGTTACGGGACAGGGGCGACACAAGAGACCCAGTACTTC. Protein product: CASSYGTGATQETQYF.

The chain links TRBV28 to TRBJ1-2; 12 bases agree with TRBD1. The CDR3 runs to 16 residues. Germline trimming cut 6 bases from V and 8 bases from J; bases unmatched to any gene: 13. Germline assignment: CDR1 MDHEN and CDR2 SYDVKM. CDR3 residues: CASRTPGTGGAKGYTF. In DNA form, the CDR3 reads TGTGCCAGCAGAACACCGGGGACAGGGGGCGCAAAAGGCTACACCTTC.

DNA for the CDR3: TGCGCCAGCAGCCAAGGACAGGGAACCTACAATGAGCAGTTCTTC. Its translation: CASSQGQGTYNEQFF. The chain recombines TRBV4-3 with TRBJ2-1; 7 nucleotides align to TRBD1. CDR1 and CDR2 (germline): LGHNA, YSLEER. Losses at the gene ends were 1 base for V and 2 bases for J; bases not matched to a gene: 2. The CDR3 extends over 15 amino acids.